A selection of T cell receptor beta chains follows, all from one sample in a study of CXCR3-negative and CXCR3-positive naive CD8 T cells. TCRdb reprocessed the 5' RACE reads and keeps a single row for each CDR3 protein, giving no DNA. This sample's table has approximately 100,000 distinct CDR3 sequences. Sequencing was done on a sample of naive CXCR3- CD8+ T cells from blood. The receptors here all came from a human donor in good health. Some clones in this sample may be carry-over from other donors' samples. The CDR3 runs from the conserved cysteine through the conserved F or W.

cdr3_aa j_call v_call
CSVEEEQAHEQYF TRBJ2-7 TRBV29-1
CASSYSLVAGELFF TRBJ2-2 TRBV6-6
CATQAWFGTDTQYF TRBJ2-3 TRBV12-3/TRBV12-4
CSVEDLGARKGSYEQYF TRBJ2-7 TRBV29-1
CSVEREGDGEQYF TRBJ2-7 TRBV29-1
CASSIAASGRSDNEQYF TRBJ2-7 TRBV19
CASSLWPRGPDTGELFF TRBJ2-2 TRBV28
CSVEDQSGTVDEQYF TRBJ2-7 TRBV29-1
CASTPGTSGVIEQFF TRBJ2-1 TRBV6-5
CSVPNQGKNTEAFF TRBJ1-1 TRBV29-1
CASSLTGVGETQYF TRBJ2-5 TRBV27
CSVVPTSGSSYEQYF TRBJ2-7 TRBV29-1
CASSRTGTSEQYF TRBJ2-7 TRBV2
CASSADGLLTEAFF TRBJ1-1 TRBV2